Below, 20 T cell receptor beta chains from the same sample are listed, as sequenced in a study of blood T cell repertoires in COVID-19. The repertoire was sequenced with immunoSEQ multiplex PCR; TCRdb's copy has only in-frame clones and lacks some. The sample holds around 160,000 clones, around 89% seen once. The sequenced material came from PBMCs or T cells enriched from blood (not recorded which). These receptors came from a woman younger than 45 with acute COVID-19.

V gene TRBV25-1 combines with J gene TRBJ1-2; a possible D gene is TRBD1 (5 bases). The CDR3 runs 17 residues. The germline V gene encodes CDR1 MGHDK and CDR2 SYGVNS. Trimming stripped 6 bases from V and 3 bases from J, with 23 bases between. The CDR3 region is CASSPTGGGRVDYGYTF. As DNA, the CDR3 is TGTGCCAGCAGCCCCACCGGGGGAGGGCGTGTAGACTATGGCTACACCTTC.

The chain carries TRBV19 and TRBJ2-3, with D maybe TRBD2 (5 bases). Germline-derived CDR1 and CDR2 are LNHDA and SQIVND (reference sequence). Trimming left V 4 bases short and J 0 bases short, with 17 bases between. The CDR3 is made up of 17 amino acids. The CDR3 reads CASSTPGSGDSTDTQYF. The CDR3 DNA is TGTGCCAGTAGTACCCCCGGCAGCGGCGATAGCACAGATACGCAGTATTTT.

This chain links TRBV28 with TRBJ2-5; the D gene is possibly TRBD1 (6 bases). The CDR3 contains 15 residues. Trimming took off 5 bases at V and 5 bases at J, with 18 bases between the two ends. Per the germline V gene, CDR1 is MDHEN and CDR2 is SYDVKM. The CDR3 DNA sequence: TGTGCCAGCAGTGGTCTGGGGGCGGTGAGGGAGACCCAGTACTTC. Amino acid sequence: CASSGLGAVRETQYF.

The chain combines TRBV19 with TRBJ2-7, with D possibly being TRBD1 (6 bases). From germline, CDR1 is LNHDA and CDR2 SQIVND (reference sequence). This CDR3 has 14 residues. V lost 1 base, J lost 5 bases, and 12 bases lay in between. The CDR3 spells CASSIVQGGHEQYF. The CDR3 DNA reads as TGTGCCAGTAGTATAGTACAGGGCGGGCACGAGCAGTACTTC.

This clone turned up a few times. CDR3 protein: CASSQVVGVQETQYF. The CDR3, as DNA: TGTGCCAGCAGCCAAGTTGTCGGAGTCCAAGAGACCCAGTACTTC. This chain connects TRBV14 to TRBJ2-5; D is undetermined. The CDR3 totals 15 residues. Deletions cut 1 base from V and 1 base from J, with 10 bases between. The germline V gene has CDR1 SGHDN and CDR2 FVKESK. Filled out from reference TRBV14 and TRBJ2-5, the complete variable domain reads EAGVTQFPSHSVIEKGQTVTLRCDPISGHDNLYWYRRVMGKEIKFLLHFVKESKQDESGMPNNRFLAERTGGTYSTLKVQPAELEDSGVYFCASSQVVGVQETQYFGPGTRLLVL.

Here the CDR3 DNA reads TGTGCCACCAGCAGGGGACAGGGGCCTGAACCCTATGGCTACACCTTC. Translating it yields CATSRGQGPEPYGYTF. The V and J genes are TRBV15 and TRBJ1-2; 10 bases are a match to TRBD1. Germline values: CDR1 LNHNV, CDR2 YYDKDF (reference sequence). Unmatched junction bases numbered 8, after V lost 3 bases and J lost 4 bases. This CDR3 has 16 amino acids.

This chain uses TRBV7-2 with TRBJ1-5, with D tentatively TRBD1 (5 bases). The V end lost 7 bases, the J end lost 7 bases, and 20 bases lay between the germline ends. The CDR3 length is 15 residues. From germline, CDR1 is SGHTA and CDR2 FQGNSA. CDR3 nucleotides: TGTGCCAGCACCCTGGACACCTCCGGGGGGCAGCCCCAGCATTTT. Its translation: CASTLDTSGGQPQHF.

This chain joins TRBV29-1 and TRBJ1-1, with D possibly being TRBD1 (5 bases). The germline V gene encodes CDR1 SQVTM and CDR2 ANQGSEA. V was pared by 7 bases and J by 7 bases, with 19 bases between. There are 13 residues in the CDR3. The CDR3 coding sequence is TGCAGCGCGACCTCTGGGACTGGACATGAAGCTTTCTTT. Its translation: CSATSGTGHEAFF.

The chain joins TRBV11-2 to TRBJ2-1; 10 bases are a match to TRBD2. The J segment lost 8 bases and the V segment lost 7 bases, leaving 11 bases of the junction unmatched. The CDR3 totals 15 residues. Germline assignment: CDR1 SGHAT and CDR2 FQNNGV. CDR3 protein: CASTPPAGGLYEQFF. Here the CDR3 DNA reads TGTGCCAGCACCCCCCCAGCGGGAGGGCTCTATGAGCAGTTCTTC.

J is TRBJ1-5 and V is TRBV28; 7 bases fit TRBD1. The J segment lost 4 bases and the V segment lost 8 bases, leaving 11 bases of the junction unmatched. This CDR3 region has 15 residues. Germline V gene sequence: CDR1 MDHEN, CDR2 SYDVKM. The CDR3 nucleotides read TGTGCCAGCGTAGGAAGTATGACAGGGAATCAGCCCCAGCATTTT. This codes for CASVGSMTGNQPQHF.

The sample holds a few counts of this clone. The chain uses TRBV7-2 and TRBJ2-7, with D perhaps TRBD2 (5 bases). Germline CDR1 is SGHTA and CDR2 is FQGNSA. The CDR3 totals 15 residues. Trimming removed 4 bases from V and 0 bases from J, with 13 bases in between. CDR3: CASSSSGTHSYEQYF. The CDR3, as DNA: TGTGCCAGCAGCTCGTCGGGAACCCACTCCTACGAGCAGTACTTC.

The chain carries TRBV5-6 and TRBJ2-1; 11 bases match TRBD2. The germline V gene has CDR1 SGHDT and CDR2 YYEEEE. Losses at the gene ends were 4 bases for V and 15 bases for J; bases not matched to a gene: 9. There are 13 residues in the CDR3. Written as DNA, the CDR3 is TGTGCCAGCAGCCAGGGGACTAGCGGTGGTTGGTTCTTC. It codes for CASSQGTSGGWFF.

The chain combines TRBV4-3 with TRBJ1-1; possibly TRBD1 for D (6 bases). From germline, CDR1 is LGHNA and CDR2 YSLEER. Trimming shortened V by 0 bases and J by 8 bases, and 28 bases separated the two germline ends. The CDR3 runs to 19 residues. The CDR3, as DNA: TGCGCCAGCAGCCAAGAAAAACAGGGCCGTTTCGCAGCAGTAACCGAAGCTTTCTTT. Protein sequence: CASSQEKQGRFAAVTEAFF.

CDR3 coding DNA: TGTGCCAGCAGCTTGTATCCGGGATCCGAGACCCAGTACTTC. Amino acid sequence: CASSLYPGSETQYF. This chain joins TRBV28 and TRBJ2-5; TRBD2 might be the D (5 bases). Germline V gives CDR1 MDHEN, CDR2 SYDVKM. V was trimmed by 6 bases and J by 5 bases, leaving 16 bases between them. The CDR3 length is 14 residues.

This clone was seen only a few times. This chain uses TRBV30 with TRBJ1-3; possibly TRBD1 for D (5 bases). From germline, CDR1 is GTSNPN and CDR2 SVGIG (reference sequence). CDR3 length equals 13 residues. V lost 5 bases, J lost 4 bases, and 12 bases lay in between. The CDR3 nucleotides are TGTGCCTGGGTCGGGGGATCGGGAAACACCATATATTTT. This encodes CAWVGGSGNTIYF.

CDR3: CASSLDDRAREQYF. In DNA, the CDR3 is TGTGCCAGCAGCTTGGACGACAGGGCACGCGAGCAGTACTTC. The V call is TRBV5-8, the J call TRBJ2-7; 7 nucleotides align to TRBD1. Looked up from germline, CDR1 is SGHTS and CDR2 is YDEGEE. The ends lost 0 bases at V and 6 bases at J; junction bases unmatched: 6. The CDR3 runs to 14 residues.

This chain joins TRBV9 and TRBJ2-7; D is unresolved. This CDR3 region has 14 residues. The germline gives CDR1 SGDLS, CDR2 YYNGEE. Trimming took off 3 bases at V and 3 bases at J, with 13 bases between the two ends. CDR3 protein: CASSAGDSGYEQYF. In DNA, the CDR3 is TGTGCCAGCAGCGCCGGAGATTCGGGCTACGAGCAGTACTTC.

Concerning this clone: This sample also contains other DNA sequences that code for the same CDR3. This chain joins TRBV5-1 and TRBJ2-1, with D unresolved. Trimming shortened V by 0 bases and J by 3 bases, and 4 bases separated the two germline ends. Germline V lookup: CDR1 SGHRS, CDR2 YFSETQ. This CDR3 is built from 13 residues. The CDR3 is CASSLGLYNEQFF. CDR3 nucleotide sequence: TGCGCCAGCAGCTTGGGTCTCTACAATGAGCAGTTCTTC. Supplemented by reference TRBV5-1 and TRBJ2-1, the full variable domain reads KAGVTQTPRYLIKTRGQQVTLSCSPISGHRSVSWYQQTPGQGLQFLFEYFSETQRNKGNFPGRFSGRQFSNSRSEMNVSTLELGDSALYLCASSLGLYNEQFFGPGTRLTVL.

DNA of the CDR3: TGTGCCAGTAGTTACGCGGCGACAGGGACCTACGAGCAGTACTTC. Protein sequence: CASSYAATGTYEQYF. This chain links TRBV19 with TRBJ2-7; 7 bases align to TRBD1. Germline CDR1 is LNHDA and CDR2 is SQIVND (reference sequence). The CDR3 extends over 15 amino acids. V lost 5 bases, J lost 2 bases, and 9 bases stayed unmatched.

V and J are TRBV15 and TRBJ2-2; 11 bases line up with TRBD1. The CDR3 loop spans 17 amino acids. CDR1 is LNHNV, CDR2 YYDKDF, per germline (reference sequence). V lost 9 bases, J lost 1 base, and 10 bases stayed unmatched. The chain's CDR3 is CATKTGTGGENTGELFF. Written as DNA, the CDR3 is TGTGCCACTAAGACCGGGACAGGGGGTGAGAACACCGGGGAGCTGTTTTTT.